The 30 T cell receptor beta chains presented below share a single source sample, sequenced in a study of blood T cell repertoires in COVID-19. Using immunoSEQ multiplex PCR, the repertoire was profiled, and TCRdb retains in-frame clones only, with some absent. The table includes about 200,000 clones, 88% detected once. The sequencing input was peripheral blood. The receptors shown here come from a man aged 35 to 55 with active or convalescent COVID-19.

The V call is TRBV29-1, the J call TRBJ2-3; 7 nucleotides agree with TRBD1. The length of the CDR3 is 14 residues. Germline trimming cut 6 bases from V and 2 bases from J; bases unmatched to any gene: 8. Looked up from germline, CDR1 is SQVTM and CDR2 is ANQGSEA. The CDR3 region is CSVVRDRNTDTQYF. CDR3 coding DNA: TGCAGCGTCGTCCGGGACAGAAACACAGATACGCAGTATTTT.

The V gene is TRBV9, the J gene TRBJ2-7, with D tentatively TRBD2 (6 bases). V gave up 0 bases and J gave up 3 bases, with 7 bases separating them. CDR3 length: 13 residues. The V gene's germline CDR1 is SGDLS and CDR2 YYNGEE. In DNA form, the CDR3 reads TGTGCCAGCAGCGTAGAGGGACTCTACGAGCAGTACTTC. It specifies CASSVEGLYEQYF.

The chain joins TRBV6-6 to TRBJ2-5; D is perhaps TRBD1 (6 bases). Trimming took 2 bases from V and 1 from J, leaving 14 bases between them. Per the germline V gene, CDR1 is MNHNY and CDR2 is SVGAGI (reference sequence). The CDR3 is 16 residues long. The CDR3 here is CASSYGQTGAQETQYF. The CDR3 coding sequence is TGTGCCAGCAGTTACGGACAGACTGGGGCCCAAGAGACCCAGTACTTC.

V usage is TRBV6-1 and J usage is TRBJ1-1; 7 positions agree with TRBD1. This CDR3 comprises 15 residues. V was clipped by 0 bases and J by 7 bases; unmatched bases: 8. Germline CDR1 is MNHNS and CDR2 is SASEGT. The CDR3 is CASSEAGQIPIEAFF. CDR3 in DNA: TGTGCCAGCAGTGAAGCGGGACAGATCCCTATTGAAGCTTTCTTT.

The CDR3 sequence is CASSPRGGAYNEQFF. The CDR3 bases are TGTGCCAGCAGCCCCCGGGGCGGGGCCTACAATGAGCAGTTCTTC. The chain links TRBV5-4 to TRBJ2-1, with D possibly being TRBD2 (6 bases). The CDR3 is 15 amino acids. Trimming left V 4 bases short and J 2 bases short, with 13 bases between. Germline V CDR1 and CDR2: SGHNT, YYREEE (reference sequence).

V and J are TRBV11-1 and TRBJ1-3; D remains unclear. This CDR3 has 15 residues. V lost 1 base and J lost 0, with 7 bases in between. Germline CDR1 reads SGHAT; CDR2 reads FQDESV (reference sequence). The CDR3 DNA reads TGTGCCAGCAGCTTAGACCGGGGCTCTGGAAACACCATATATTTT. It specifies CASSLDRGSGNTIYF.

V is TRBV6-5 and J is TRBJ2-1; 10 bases are shared with TRBD2. V shed 10 bases, J shed 5 bases, and the junction held 8 bases outside the gene matches. From germline, CDR1 is MNHEY and CDR2 SVGAGI. The CDR3 runs 14 residues. CDR3 sequence: CANRDSGRNNEQFF. The CDR3 DNA sequence: TGTGCCAACCGAGATAGCGGGAGGAACAATGAGCAGTTCTTC.

The chain employs TRBV28 and TRBJ1-1; D gene ambiguous. The CDR3 has 12 residues. Germline CDR1 reads MDHEN; CDR2 reads SYDVKM. V was clipped by 6 bases and J by 0 bases, with 5 bases between them. The DNA of the CDR3 is TGTGCCAGCAGCCCGGTGAACACTGAAGCTTTCTTT. As protein: CASSPVNTEAFF. The whole variable domain, filled in from reference TRBV28 and TRBJ1-1, reads DVKVTQSSRYLVKRTGEKVFLECVQDMDHENMFWYRQDPGLGLRLIYFSYDVKMKEKGDIPEGYSVSREKKERFSLILESASTNQTSMYLCASSPVNTEAFFGQGTRLTVV.

The chain joins TRBV18 to TRBJ2-2; D is ambiguous. Germline V CDR1 and CDR2: KGHSH, LQKENI. V shed 3 bases and J shed 1 base, with 3 bases lying between them. The CDR3 sequence is 13 residues long. This CDR3 reads CASSPMNTGELFF. DNA for the CDR3: TGTGCCAGCTCACCCATGAACACCGGGGAGCTGTTTTTT.

This chain connects TRBV4-1 to TRBJ2-5; perhaps TRBD1 as D (6 bases). CDR1 and CDR2 from the germline V gene are MGHRA and YSYEKL. The CDR3 extends over 15 amino acids. Trimming pared 1 base from V and 2 bases from J, leaving 11 bases between. In DNA, the CDR3 is TGCGCCAGCAGCCAAGGTTGGGGACAACAAGAGACCCAGTACTTC. Translation: CASSQGWGQQETQYF.

The chain links TRBV3-1 (or the pseudogene TRBV3-2) to TRBJ1-2, with 7 bases aligning to TRBD1. The V gene's germline CDR1 is LGHDT and CDR2 YNNKEL (reference sequence). The junction had 11 bases not matched to a gene; V was cut back by 5 bases and J by 5 bases. The CDR3 loop spans 15 amino acids. CDR3 in amino acids: CASSELVGQFYGYTF. In nucleotides, the CDR3 is TGTGCCAGCAGCGAACTAGTGGGACAGTTTTATGGCTACACCTTC.

Only one count was recorded for this clone. The chain uses TRBV18 and TRBJ2-7; 12 positions match TRBD1. This CDR3 has 16 residues. Trimming took 4 bases from V and 12 from J; bases not matched to a gene: 16. The germline CDR1 and CDR2 sequences are KGHSH and LQKENI. The CDR3 sequence: CASSQGSGQGARLPYF. CDR3 in DNA: TGTGCCAGCTCACAGGGATCGGGACAGGGGGCCCGATTACCGTACTTC.

This chain uses TRBV5-1 with TRBJ1-2; D is ambiguous. Germline V gene sequence: CDR1 SGHRS, CDR2 YFSETQ. Between the trimmed V and J ends, which lost 4 bases and 2 bases, there was a span of 15 bases. The CDR3 is made up of 15 amino acids. The CDR3 nucleotides read TGCGCCAGCAGCCTAGACCCCCTTTCGAACTATGGCTACACCTTC. Translation: CASSLDPLSNYGYTF.

The chain is built from TRBV6-1 and TRBJ1-4; no firm D call. The CDR3 covers 12 residues. Germline lookup yields CDR1 MNHNS and CDR2 SASEGT. V lost 3 bases and J 8 bases, leaving 7 bases between the germline ends. CDR3 bases: TGTGCCAGCAGTGACCAGATGGAAAAACTGTTTTTT. It translates to CASSDQMEKLFF.

This clone has only one observation. The chain joins TRBV9 to TRBJ2-7, with a weak D call TRBD2 (7 bases). CDR1 is SGDLS and CDR2 is YYNGEE in the germline V gene. The CDR3 loop spans 14 amino acids. Trimming took off 4 bases at V and 2 bases at J, with 13 bases between the two ends. The CDR3 region is CASSPGGATYEQYF. CDR3 in DNA: TGTGCCAGCAGCCCGGGGGGCGCAACCTACGAGCAGTACTTC.

A note on this clone: One junction end does not reproduce the germline sequence, and a read error may be involved. V usage is TRBV28 and J usage is TRBJ1-2; a possible D gene is TRBD1 (5 bases). The germline V gene encodes CDR1 MDHEN and CDR2 SYDVKM. The CDR3 loop spans 11 amino acids. The chain's CDR3 is CASSLLGTYNF. The CDR3, as DNA: TGTGCCAGCAGCCTACTCGGGACTTACAACTTC.

This chain connects TRBV5-8 to TRBJ2-7; D is possibly TRBD1 (7 bases). The V end lost 6 bases, the J end lost 4 bases, and 17 bases lay between the germline ends. Per the germline V gene, CDR1 is SGHTS and CDR2 is YDEGEE. CDR3 length equals 14 residues. CDR3 protein: CASIPRAGGYEQYF. CDR3 coding DNA: TGTGCCAGCATCCCTCGGGCAGGGGGGTACGAGCAGTACTTC.

This sequence joins TRBV28 and TRBJ1-1, with 7 nucleotides matching TRBD1. CDR1 is MDHEN and CDR2 is SYDVKM in the germline V gene. Trimming removed 5 bases from V and 1 base from J; junction bases left unmatched: 7. The CDR3 consists of 15 residues. The chain's CDR3 is CASSPRRDRNTEAFF. The DNA for the CDR3 is TGTGCCAGCAGTCCTCGCCGGGACAGGAACACTGAAGCTTTCTTT.

The chain couples TRBV7-2 to TRBJ2-5, with D possibly TRBD2 on 5 matching bases. This CDR3 spans 16 amino acids. Germline V CDR1 and CDR2: SGHTA, FQGNSA. The ends were cut back, 1 base at V and 0 bases at J, with 12 bases in the middle. The CDR3 region has the DNA TGTGCCAGCAGCTTAGGCGGGTCGGGGAACCAAGAGACCCAGTACTTC. Its translation: CASSLGGSGNQETQYF.

This clone was detected once. V usage is TRBV18 and J usage is TRBJ2-7; D gene unclear. V gave up 2 bases and J gave up 0 bases, with 14 bases separating them. In germline, CDR1 is KGHSH, CDR2 LQKENI. This CDR3 region has 16 residues. The DNA for the CDR3 is TGTGCCAGCTCACCAAGGCAGGCCCAATTCTCCTACGAGCAGTACTTC. Translated, it gives CASSPRQAQFSYEQYF.

The chain joins TRBV5-4 to TRBJ2-1; 8 nucleotides align to TRBD2. This CDR3 comprises 13 residues. V lost 10 bases and J lost 0; bases outside the gene matches: 3. Looked up from germline, CDR1 is SGHNT and CDR2 is YYREEE (reference sequence). DNA for the CDR3: TGTGCCGAGAGCGGGAGCTCCTACAATGAGCAGTTCTTC. This gives the protein CAESGSSYNEQFF.

The chain has TRBV25-1 and TRBJ2-7; perhaps TRBD1 as D (6 bases). Trimming stripped 1 base from V and 0 bases from J, with 19 bases between. There are 18 residues in the CDR3. Germline values: CDR1 MGHDK, CDR2 SYGVNS. CDR3 sequence (DNA): TGTGCCAGCAGTGAATTTGTATGGTCACAGGGAAGCTCCTACGAGCAGTACTTC. Protein: CASSEFVWSQGSSYEQYF.

V usage is TRBV11-2 and J usage is TRBJ1-2; D may be TRBD1 (5 bases). The length of the CDR3 is 12 residues. Germline V CDR1 and CDR2: SGHAT, FQNNGV. V was clipped by 3 bases and J by 6 bases, with 8 bases between them. CDR3 in amino acids: CASSFGGDGYTF. CDR3 nucleotide sequence: TGTGCCAGCAGCTTCGGAGGGGATGGCTACACCTTC.

The CDR3 bases are TGCGCCAGCAGCTTGCTAGACAGGGGTATAGGCGAGCAGTACTTC. Translation: CASSLLDRGIGEQYF. The chain combines TRBV5-1 with TRBJ2-7; 8 nucleotides match TRBD1. V dropped 1 base and J dropped 6; count of bases not matched to a gene: 9. This CDR3 comprises 15 residues. CDR1 and CDR2 from the germline V gene are SGHRS and YFSETQ.

CDR3 loop: CASSDLLTSTQYF. CDR3 nucleotides: TGTGCCAGCAGCGATCTTTTAACTTCGACCCAGTACTTC. V and J are TRBV7-9 and TRBJ2-5; D unclear. Germline CDR1 and CDR2: SEHNR and FQNEAQ (reference sequence). V lost 5 bases and J lost 7, with 14 bases in between. CDR3 length: 13 residues.

This clone was seen once. V gene TRBV5-1 combines with J gene TRBJ2-2; 8 bases are shared with TRBD2. This CDR3 is 16 amino acids long. Trimming took 4 bases from V and 0 from J; bases not matched to a gene: 5. Germline loops: CDR1 SGHRS, CDR2 YFSETQ. CDR3 amino acids: CASSPRLATNTGELFF. For the CDR3, the DNA is TGCGCCAGCAGCCCGAGACTAGCGACGAACACCGGGGAGCTGTTTTTT.

The chain links TRBV6-5 to TRBJ1-1; D gene unclear. The CDR3 contains 15 residues. V was shortened by 0 bases and J by 5 bases, with 13 bases between the two germline ends. Germline CDR1 reads MNHEY; CDR2 reads SVGAGI. CDR3 bases: TGTGCCAGCAGTTACTCGACAACATCGAGAACTGAAGCTTTCTTT. This sequence encodes CASSYSTTSRTEAFF.

The chain uses TRBV6-2 or TRBV6-3 and TRBJ1-1; tentative D call: TRBD1 (5 bases). CDR3 size: 16 residues. From germline, CDR1 is MNHEY and CDR2 SVGEGT. V lost 7 bases, J lost 4 bases, and 22 bases lay in between. In nucleotides, the CDR3 is TGTGCCAGCACCCCCTCCGGGGGGGTTGGGGGCACTGAAGCTTTCTTT. It specifies CASTPSGGVGGTEAFF.

The V call is TRBV19, the J call TRBJ2-6; tentative D call: TRBD2 (6 bases). The V end lost 4 bases, the J end lost 8 bases, and 6 bases lay between the germline ends. The CDR3 contains 12 residues. Per germline, CDR1 LNHDA and CDR2 SQIVND (reference sequence). CDR3 region: CASSSGTNVLTF. The CDR3 coding sequence is TGTGCCAGTAGTAGCGGGACCAACGTCCTGACTTTC. The full variable domain, with the rest looked up from reference TRBV19 and TRBJ2-6, is DGGITQSPKYLFRKEGQNVTLSCEQNLNHDAMYWYRQDPGQGLRLIYYSQIVNDFQKGDIAEGYSVSREKKESFPLTVTSAQKNPTAFYLCASSSGTNVLTFGAGSRLTVL.

The V gene is TRBV24-1, the J gene TRBJ2-1; TRBD1 aligns across 7 bases. Trimming cost V 6 bases and J 0 bases; bases outside gene matches: 13. This CDR3 has 18 amino acids. The V gene's germline CDR1 is KGHDR and CDR2 SFDVKD. CDR3 sequence: CATSSRQGPNRSYNEQFF. The CDR3 bases are TGTGCCACCAGTTCCAGACAGGGCCCCAACCGCTCCTACAATGAGCAGTTCTTC.